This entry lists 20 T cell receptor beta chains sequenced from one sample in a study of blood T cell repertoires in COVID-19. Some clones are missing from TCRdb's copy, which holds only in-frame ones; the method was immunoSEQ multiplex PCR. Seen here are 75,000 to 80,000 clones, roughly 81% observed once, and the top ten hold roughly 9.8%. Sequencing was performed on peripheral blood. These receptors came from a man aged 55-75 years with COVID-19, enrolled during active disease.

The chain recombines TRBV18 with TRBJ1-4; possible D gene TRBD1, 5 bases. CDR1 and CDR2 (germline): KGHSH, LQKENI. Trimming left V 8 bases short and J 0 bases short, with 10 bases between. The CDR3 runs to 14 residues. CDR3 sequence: CASKETATNEKLFF. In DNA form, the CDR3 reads TGTGCCAGCAAAGAGACAGCAACTAATGAAAAACTGTTTTTT.

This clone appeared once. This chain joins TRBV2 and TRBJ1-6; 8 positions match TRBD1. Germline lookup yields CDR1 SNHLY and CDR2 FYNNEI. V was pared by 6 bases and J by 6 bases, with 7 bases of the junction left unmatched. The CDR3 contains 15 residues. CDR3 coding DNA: TGTGCCAGCAGGAGGGGGACAGGACGTAATTCACCCCTCCACTTT. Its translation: CASRRGTGRNSPLHF.

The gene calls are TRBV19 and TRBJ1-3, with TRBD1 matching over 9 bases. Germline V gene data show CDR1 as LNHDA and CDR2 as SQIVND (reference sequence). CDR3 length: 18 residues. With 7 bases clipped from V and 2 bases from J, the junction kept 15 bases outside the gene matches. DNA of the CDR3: TGTGCCAGTATCCACACCGGACAGGGGTTTCTCGCTGGAAACACCATATATTTT. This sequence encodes CASIHTGQGFLAGNTIYF.

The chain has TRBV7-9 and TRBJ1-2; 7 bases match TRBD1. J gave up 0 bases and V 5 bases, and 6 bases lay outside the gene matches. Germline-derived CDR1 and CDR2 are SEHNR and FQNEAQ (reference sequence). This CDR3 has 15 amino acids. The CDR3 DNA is TGTGCCAGCAGCCTCGGACAGGTCGCTAACTATGGCTACACCTTC. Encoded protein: CASSLGQVANYGYTF. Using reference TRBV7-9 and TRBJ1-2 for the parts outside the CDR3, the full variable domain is DTGVSQNPRHKITKRGQNVTFRCDPISEHNRLYWYRQTLGQGPEFLTYFQNEAQLEKSRLLSDRFSAERPKGSFSTLEIQRTEQGDSAMYLCASSLGQVANYGYTFGSGTRLTVV.

The CDR3 region has the DNA TGTGCCAGCAGCTTAAGCACAGGGAAAGAGACCCAGTACTTC. It is translated as CASSLSTGKETQYF. This chain joins TRBV7-7 and TRBJ2-5; perhaps TRBD1 as D (6 bases). CDR3 length: 14 amino acids. V gave up 2 bases and J gave up 3 bases, with 10 bases separating them. Germline values: CDR1 SSHAT, CDR2 FNYEAQ (reference sequence).

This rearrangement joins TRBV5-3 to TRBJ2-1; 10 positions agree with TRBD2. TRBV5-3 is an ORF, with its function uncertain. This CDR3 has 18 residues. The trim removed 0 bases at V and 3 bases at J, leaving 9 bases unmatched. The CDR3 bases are TGTGCCAGAAGCTTGGCCGAAAAGCGGGAGGGTCACTACAATGAGCAGTTCTTC. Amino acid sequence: CARSLAEKREGHYNEQFF.

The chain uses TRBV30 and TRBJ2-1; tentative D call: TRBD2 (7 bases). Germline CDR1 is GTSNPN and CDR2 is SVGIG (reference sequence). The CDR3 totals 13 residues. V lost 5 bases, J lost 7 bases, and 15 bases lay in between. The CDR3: CAWEGGGMNEQFF. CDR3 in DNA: TGTGCCTGGGAAGGGGGGGGTATGAATGAGCAGTTCTTC.

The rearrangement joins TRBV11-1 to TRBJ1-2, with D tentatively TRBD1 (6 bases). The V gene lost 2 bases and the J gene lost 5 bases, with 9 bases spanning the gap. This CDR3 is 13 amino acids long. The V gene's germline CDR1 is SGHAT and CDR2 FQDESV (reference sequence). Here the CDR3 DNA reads TGTGCCAGCAGCTTACCTGGACAGTATGGCTACACCTTC. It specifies CASSLPGQYGYTF.

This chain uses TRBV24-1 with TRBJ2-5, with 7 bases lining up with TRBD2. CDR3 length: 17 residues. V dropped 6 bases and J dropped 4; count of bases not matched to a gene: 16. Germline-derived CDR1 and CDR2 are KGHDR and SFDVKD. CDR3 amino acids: CATSSAAAGLLGETQYF. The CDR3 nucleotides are TGTGCCACCAGTTCTGCGGCAGCGGGACTCTTGGGAGAGACCCAGTACTTC.

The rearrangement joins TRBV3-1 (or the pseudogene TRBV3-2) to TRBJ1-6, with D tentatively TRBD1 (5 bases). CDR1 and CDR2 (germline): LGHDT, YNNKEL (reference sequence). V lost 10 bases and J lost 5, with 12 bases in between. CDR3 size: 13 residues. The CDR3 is CATNRGNNSPLHF. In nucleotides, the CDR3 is TGTGCCACCAACCGGGGGAATAATTCACCCCTCCACTTT.

CDR3 amino acids: CSVQTVGAYEQYF. CDR3 DNA sequence: TGCAGCGTTCAAACGGTGGGGGCATACGAGCAGTACTTC. The rearrangement links TRBV29-1 to TRBJ2-7, with D perhaps matching TRBD1 (6 bases). The CDR3 runs 13 residues. Deletions cut 5 bases from V and 4 bases from J, with 15 bases between. CDR1 and CDR2 from the germline V gene are SQVTM and ANQGSEA.

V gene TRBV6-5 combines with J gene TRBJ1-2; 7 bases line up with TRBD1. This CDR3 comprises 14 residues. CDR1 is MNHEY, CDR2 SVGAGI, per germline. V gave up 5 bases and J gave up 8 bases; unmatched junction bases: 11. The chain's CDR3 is CASSPERQGRGYTF. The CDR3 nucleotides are TGTGCCAGCAGTCCTGAGCGACAGGGACGGGGCTACACCTTC.

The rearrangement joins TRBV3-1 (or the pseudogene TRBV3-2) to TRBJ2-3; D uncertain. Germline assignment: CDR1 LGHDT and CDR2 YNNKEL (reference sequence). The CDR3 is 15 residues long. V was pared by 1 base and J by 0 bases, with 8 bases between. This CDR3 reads CASSQVRQSTDTQYF. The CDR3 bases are TGTGCCAGCAGCCAAGTGCGGCAGAGCACAGATACGCAGTATTTT.

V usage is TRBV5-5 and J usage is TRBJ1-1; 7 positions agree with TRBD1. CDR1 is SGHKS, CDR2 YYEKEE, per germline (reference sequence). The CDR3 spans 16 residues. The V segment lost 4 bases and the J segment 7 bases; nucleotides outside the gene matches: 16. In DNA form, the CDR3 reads TGTGCCAGCAGCATCAGACAGGGATGGGGCTACGGTGAAGCTTTCTTT. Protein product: CASSIRQGWGYGEAFF.

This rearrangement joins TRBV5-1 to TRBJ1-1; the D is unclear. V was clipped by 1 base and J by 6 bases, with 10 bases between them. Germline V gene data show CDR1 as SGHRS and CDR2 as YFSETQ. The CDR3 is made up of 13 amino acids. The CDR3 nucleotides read TGCGCCAGCAGCTTGCCCGGCGGGGCTGAAGCTTTCTTT. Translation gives CASSLPGGAEAFF.

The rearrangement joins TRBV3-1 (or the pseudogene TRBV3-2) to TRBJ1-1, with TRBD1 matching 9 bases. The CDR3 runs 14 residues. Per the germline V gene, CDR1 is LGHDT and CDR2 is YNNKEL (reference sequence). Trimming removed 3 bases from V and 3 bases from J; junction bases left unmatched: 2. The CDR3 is CASSHRTGDTEAFF. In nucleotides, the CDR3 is TGTGCCAGCAGCCACCGGACAGGGGACACTGAAGCTTTCTTT.

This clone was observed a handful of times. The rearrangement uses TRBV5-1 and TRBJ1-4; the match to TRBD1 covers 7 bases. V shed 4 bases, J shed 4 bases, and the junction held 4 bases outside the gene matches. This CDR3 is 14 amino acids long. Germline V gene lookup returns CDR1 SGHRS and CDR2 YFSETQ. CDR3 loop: CASSPGTVNEKLFF. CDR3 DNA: TGCGCCAGCAGCCCGGGGACAGTTAATGAAAAACTGTTTTTT.

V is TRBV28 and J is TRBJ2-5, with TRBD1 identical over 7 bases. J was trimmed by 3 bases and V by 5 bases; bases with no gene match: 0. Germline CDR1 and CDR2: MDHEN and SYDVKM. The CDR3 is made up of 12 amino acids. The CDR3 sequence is CASSGTEETQYF. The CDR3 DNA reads TGTGCCAGCAGTGGGACAGAAGAGACCCAGTACTTC.

CDR3 sequence (DNA): TGTGCCAGCAGACCTAACAGGGGAGAGGTAGCTTTCTTT. This sequence encodes CASRPNRGEVAFF. V and J are TRBV28 and TRBJ1-1, with TRBD1 matching over 7 bases. V shed 6 bases, J shed 10 bases, and the junction held 11 bases outside the gene matches. The CDR3 is 13 amino acids. Germline CDR1 is MDHEN and CDR2 is SYDVKM.

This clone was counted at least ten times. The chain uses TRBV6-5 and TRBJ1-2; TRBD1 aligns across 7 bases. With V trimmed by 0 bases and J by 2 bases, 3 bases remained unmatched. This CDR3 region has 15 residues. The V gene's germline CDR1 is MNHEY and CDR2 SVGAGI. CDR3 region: CASSYSTGLNYGYTF. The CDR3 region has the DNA TGTGCCAGCAGTTACTCGACAGGGCTGAACTATGGCTACACCTTC.